The present TCR beta chain was sequenced within a study of cytomegalovirus exposure and HLA in healthy donors. CDR1 and CDR2 from the germline V gene are SGHRS and YFSETQ. V lost 4 bases to trimming and J lost 2 bases, with 15 bases between them. The CDR3 has 15 amino acids. Study-wide points: Beyond CMV serostatus, there was no information to go on about immune exposure.

Turning to this clone: Its target is not known.

PCR was performed using 60 Vbeta and 13 Jbeta primers. Per the original methods: Unique TCR beta chains numbered about 72 million in a later analysis, with around 10 million shared. Sequenced by immunoSEQ multiplex PCR; TCRdb stores in-frame clones only, minus some. That table supplies the V and J calls and clone size; D and trimming were determined from the DNA. This sample carries roughly 90,000 clones, 84% of them seen once, and the ten largest clones take around 2.3%. Input material: PBMCs. The rearrangement joins TRBV5-1 to TRBJ1-2; possibly TRBD1 for D (5 bases). This clonotype was sampled from a man younger than 35 in good health and CMV-seronegative. CDR3 in amino acids: CASSPTQGANYGYTF. The CDR3, as DNA: TGCGCCAGCAGCCCAACTCAAGGGGCCAACTATGGCTACACCTTC.